This is a list of T cell receptor beta chains from one sample in a study of blood T cell repertoires in COVID-19. TCRdb's copy holds only in-frame clones and misses some; the assay was immunoSEQ multiplex PCR. Of 120,000 or so clones detected, around 80% appear once; the ten largest clones hold 3.8%. The sample was peripheral blood. The receptors here all came from a woman between 45 and 65 years old with acute or convalescent COVID-19. Both conserved end residues are part of each CDR3. The order of the fields is clone size, J gene, V gene, D gene, CDR3 DNA, CDR3 protein. The D gene is left open where the match is weak. Some rows have no size entry. The others give once, few or many, or a class for an expanded clone.

NA	TRBJ1-2	TRBV6-1	NA	TGTGCCAGCAGTGAAAGTGGAGATTATGGCTACACCTTC	CASSESGDYGYTF
NA	TRBJ1-2	TRBV30	NA	TGTGCCTGGAGTCGGCCAGGGTTCTATGGCTACACCTTC	CAWSRPGFYGYTF
NA	TRBJ1-2	TRBV11-1	NA	TGTGCCAGCAGCTCTTCTCTTGCCTACGGCTACACCTTC	CASSSSLAYGYTF
few	TRBJ2-3	TRBV9	TRBD2	TGTGCCAGCAGCCCTCCCCGAGGTGGCGGGGGGGCCTCAGATACGCAGTATTTT	CASSPPRGGGGASDTQYF
NA	TRBJ2-5	TRBV11-2	TRBD2	TGTGCCAGCAGCTTTACCGGGACTAGCGGAGAGACCCAGTACTTC	CASSFTGTSGETQYF
NA	TRBJ2-7	TRBV30	NA	TGTGCCTGGAGTGAGGGGACTTTTCTCGAGCAGTACTTC	CAWSEGTFLEQYF
once	TRBJ2-5	TRBV7-8	TRBD1	TGTGCCAGCAGCTCTGTATATTTACAGGGGGGTGGCCAAGAGACCCAGTACTTC	CASSSVYLQGGGQETQYF
NA	TRBJ1-4	TRBV6-5	TRBD1	TGTGCCAGCAGTTCAACGTGGACAGGGCTCAATGAAAAACTGTTTTTT	CASSSTWTGLNEKLFF
NA	TRBJ2-7	TRBV7-2	NA	TGTGCCAGCAGCTTAGCGGGACTCTACTACGAGCAGTACTTC	CASSLAGLYYEQYF
NA	TRBJ2-3	TRBV4-1	NA	TGCGCCAGCAGCCAGGGGACTCTCGAGACGGATACGCAGTATTTT	CASSQGTLETDTQYF
once	TRBJ2-7	TRBV6-5	NA	TGTGCCAGCAGTTACAGGGGGAACTCCTACGAGCAGTACTTC	CASSYRGNSYEQYF
NA	TRBJ1-2	TRBV7-8	NA	TGTGCCAGCAGCTTAGAGGGACACGACTATGGCTACACCTTC	CASSLEGHDYGYTF
few	TRBJ2-7	TRBV24-1	NA	TGTGCCACCAGTGATTTCTCCAGCTACGAGCAGTACTTC	CATSDFSSYEQYF
NA	TRBJ1-2	TRBV10-3	TRBD1	TGTGCCATCAGTCGGGACAGCGGTAAGGAATATGGCTACACCTTC	CAISRDSGKEYGYTF
NA	TRBJ1-3	TRBV6-6	TRBD1	TGTGCCAGCAGTTTCGGACAGGCCTCCTCTGGAAACACCATATATTTT	CASSFGQASSGNTIYF
NA	TRBJ1-5	TRBV12-3/TRBV12-4	NA	TGTGCCAGCAGTTTTTCCAGGGCAATGCCCCAGCATTTT	CASSFSRAMPQHF
NA	TRBJ2-5	TRBV28	NA	TGTGCCAGCTGCGGGCCCCAAGAGACCCAGTACTTC	CASCGPQETQYF
NA	TRBJ2-1	TRBV21-1	NA	TGTGCCAGCAGCAAAGTAACGGTATGTAGGACTAGCGGGGGGGATGAGCAGTTCTTC	CASSKVTVCRTSGGDEQFF
NA	TRBJ1-2	TRBV28	NA	TGTGCCAGCAGTTTTTATAGGACAGAGAAAGTCTTCACCTTC	CASSFYRTEKVFTF
NA	TRBJ1-6	TRBV19	NA	TGTGCCAGTAGTATAACAGCTCTTAAAAATTCACCCCTCCACTTT	CASSITALKNSPLHF
NA	TRBJ2-2	TRBV5-5	TRBD2	TGTGCCAGCAGCCGGCTAGCGGGAGGCACCGGGGAGCTGTTTTTT	CASSRLAGGTGELFF
NA	TRBJ1-1	TRBV15	NA	TGTGCCACCAGCTCTCGACGGACATACGCTGAAGCTTTCTTT	CATSSRRTYAEAFF
NA	TRBJ2-3	TRBV11-2	TRBD2	TGTGCCAGCAGCTACCCACTAGCGGGGTCCACAGATACGCAGTATTTT	CASSYPLAGSTDTQYF
NA	TRBJ2-1	TRBV5-4	TRBD2	TGTGCCAGCAGCCGGACTAGCTCCCACAATGAGCAGTTCTTC	CASSRTSSHNEQFF
once	TRBJ2-2	TRBV5-1	TRBD1	TGCGCCAGCAGCGTTGGACAGGGGAACACCGGGGAGCTGTTTTTT	CASSVGQGNTGELFF
once	TRBJ1-2	TRBV6-5	NA	TGTGCCAGCAGGGCCTTAGGCCGGGAGGGAGGCTACACCTTC	CASRALGREGGYTF
few	TRBJ2-7	TRBV4-1	NA	TGCGCCAGCAGCCAAGCACCCCGGGGGAGCTCCTACGAGCAGTACTTC	CASSQAPRGSSYEQYF
NA	TRBJ2-7	TRBV7-9	TRBD2	TGTGCCAGCAGCTTGACTAGCGCGCCGGTCGAGCAGTACTTC	CASSLTSAPVEQYF
NA	TRBJ1-4	TRBV7-9	TRBD1	TGTGCCAGCAGTTCTAGTGGGACAGGGTTCGAAAAACTGTTTTTT	CASSSSGTGFEKLFF
NA	TRBJ1-1	TRBV6-5	NA	TGTGCCAGTACCCCAGGATACACTGAAGCTTTCTTT	CASTPGYTEAFF
NA	TRBJ2-1	TRBV6-6	NA	TGTGCCAGCAGTAGACCTTCGGAGAAGCAGTTCTTC	CASSRPSEKQFF
few	TRBJ1-6	TRBV30	TRBD1	TGTGCCTGGAGTGTAGCAGGGGGGAATTCACCCCTCCACTTT	CAWSVAGGNSPLHF
NA	TRBJ1-2	TRBV28	NA	TGTGCCAGCAGTTTTGGGCAGACTGGCTACACCTTC	CASSFGQTGYTF
NA	TRBJ2-7	TRBV28	NA	TGTGCCAGCAGAGAGGGTGGGACACTAGAGATCTACGAGCAGTACTTC	CASREGGTLEIYEQYF
NA	TRBJ2-3	TRBV28	TRBD1	TGTGCCAGCAGTTTGAGACAGGGGACAGATACGCAGTATTTT	CASSLRQGTDTQYF
NA	TRBJ1-5	TRBV2	TRBD1	TGTGCCAGCAGTGGGGACAGGGGGGATCAGCCCCAGCATTTT	CASSGDRGDQPQHF
few	TRBJ1-2	TRBV19	TRBD1	TGTGCCAGTAGGAACGACAGGGGTGACTATGGCTACACCTTC	CASRNDRGDYGYTF
NA	TRBJ1-2	TRBV9	NA	TGTGCCAGCAGCGCTTATCACAGGGGCTACACCTTC	CASSAYHRGYTF
NA	TRBJ1-6	TRBV27	NA	TGTGCCAGCAGTTCCGGAGCAACCTATAATTCACCCCTCCACTTT	CASSSGATYNSPLHF
NA	TRBJ2-2	TRBV5-1	TRBD2	TGCGCCAGCAGCCCACGGGGAGGGACGGACACCGGGGAGCTGTTTTTT	CASSPRGGTDTGELFF
once	TRBJ2-1	TRBV15	TRBD2	TGTGCCACCAGCAGTGTAGCCGGGACTAGGCAAAACAATGAGCAGTTCTTC	CATSSVAGTRQNNEQFF
once	TRBJ2-7	TRBV7-3	NA	TGTGCCAGCAGCCCTATGGGCCTTGGTTCCTACGAGCAGTACTTC	CASSPMGLGSYEQYF
NA	TRBJ2-2	TRBV3-1/TRBV3-2	NA	TGTGCCAGCAGCTCGGGGGAGAACACCGGGGAGCTGTTTTTT	CASSSGENTGELFF
NA	TRBJ2-5	TRBV7-7	NA	TGTGCTAGCAGCCAGACTATCACCACCCAAGAGACCCAGTACTTC	CASSQTITTQETQYF
NA	TRBJ2-7	TRBV5-6	TRBD1	TGTGCCAGCAGCACCCGGGGACAGCGGAGGAACTACGAGCAGTACTTC	CASSTRGQRRNYEQYF